The clone carrying this T cell receptor beta chain was detected many times. This sample is drawn from a study of T cells in Graves' hyperthyroidism and ophthalmopathy. RNA transcripts provided the source from which TCR beta CDR3 regions were amplified. HTBI primers were employed in a first-round RT-PCR of the TCR CDR3. TCRdb fed the multiplex PCR reads into MiXCR, producing one record per CDR3 protein. The sample has fewer than 450,000 distinct CDR3 sequences, around an eighth seen once. On the basis of clinical symptoms, serum thyroxine and TRAb, thyroid ultrasound and orbital computed tomography, diagnoses were made. V lost 9 bases to trimming and J lost 3 bases, with 5 bases between them. The germline gives CDR1 KGHDR, CDR2 SFDVKD. The CDR3 has 11 residues.

The sequenced sample consisted of blood. This TCR derives from a man aged 50 or older with Graves' ophthalmopathy. This chain joins TRBV24-1 and TRBJ1-5; no firm D call. For the CDR3, the DNA is TGTGCCACCCAGGCCAATCAGCCCCAGCATTTT. Translated, it gives CATQANQPQHF.